This is a list of T cell receptor beta chains from one sample in a study of CD8 T cells in ankylosing spondylitis. TCRdb reprocessed the 5' RACE reads via MiXCR and lists one record per CDR3 protein. Of some 250,000 distinct CDR3 sequences listed, approximately 11% are singletons. Sequencing input: blood, either unsorted or a sorted T cell fraction (not recorded which). These receptors were obtained from a male donor with ankylosing spondylitis or in good health (not recorded which). Each CDR3 is given with its conserved first and last residue. The D gene is left open where the match is weak. Not every row has a clone size; where given, it reads once, few, many or a size class.

j_gene	abundance	v_gene	d_gene	len	CDR3aa	CDR3nt
TRBJ1-1	many	TRBV10-2	.	14	CASRKEGLGTEAFF	TGCGCCAGCAGGAAAGAGGGGCTAGGCACTGAAGCTTTCTTT
TRBJ1-5	many	TRBV27	.	14	CASSFRGRNQPQHF	TGTGCCAGCAGTTTCAGGGGCCGAAATCAGCCCCAGCATTTT
TRBJ2-2	many	TRBV10-2	.	12	CASTQGTGELFF	TGCGCCAGCACCCAGGGGACCGGGGAGCTGTTTTTT
TRBJ2-3	few	TRBV20-1	.	12	CSARIKGDTQYF	TGCAGTGCTCGCATTAAGGGGGATACGCAGTATTTT
TRBJ2-7	.	TRBV14	TRBD2	15	CASSPLAGVLHEQYF	TGTGCCAGCAGCCCCCTAGCGGGGGTCCTCCACGAGCAGTACTTC
TRBJ1-3	.	TRBV20-1	.	16	CSARDRRRNSGNTIYF	TGCAGTGCTAGAGATAGACGACGCAACTCTGGAAACACCATATATTTT
TRBJ1-3	many	TRBV7-2	.	15	CASSLVTGSGNTIYF	TGTGCCAGCAGCTTAGTAACAGGGTCTGGAAACACCATATATTTT
TRBJ2-2	.	TRBV9	TRBD1	16	CASSNRDSRGTGELFF	TGTGCCAGCAGCAACCGGGACAGCCGAGGTACCGGGGAGCTGTTTTTT
TRBJ2-7	few	TRBV28	.	14	CASSLSGVLYEQYF	TGTGCCAGCAGTTTATCAGGGGTCTTATACGAGCAGTACTTC
TRBJ1-3	.	TRBV7-8	.	17	CASSKTVLGTARNTIYF	TGTGCCAGCAGCAAAACTGTGCTGGGAACAGCCCGAAACACCATATATTTT
TRBJ2-1	few	TRBV27	.	17	CASSYTAFPSSYNEQFF	TGTGCCAGCAGTTACACAGCATTCCCTTCTTCCTACAATGAGCAGTTCTTC
TRBJ2-5	few	TRBV12-3/TRBV12-4	TRBD2	15	CASRVLGGVAETQYF	TGTGCCAGCAGAGTTTTGGGGGGGGTGGCCGAGACCCAGTACTTC
TRBJ2-3	few	TRBV11-2	TRBD1	17	CASSFRQGSLDTDTQYF	TGTGCCAGCAGCTTTAGACAGGGATCATTAGACACAGATACGCAGTATTTT
TRBJ2-3	many	TRBV15	TRBD2	15	CATSGTSGGADTQYF	TGTGCCACCAGCGGGACTAGCGGGGGGGCAGATACGCAGTATTTT
TRBJ2-7	many	TRBV4-2	TRBD2	20	CASSQDFGTSGSSSPYEQYF	TGTGCCAGCAGCCAAGACTTCGGGACTAGCGGGAGTTCATCCCCCTACGAGCAGTACTTC
TRBJ2-2	few	TRBV19	TRBD2	14	CASKRTSGTGELFF	TGTGCCAGCAAGAGGACTAGCGGGACCGGGGAGCTGTTTTTT
TRBJ1-1	many	TRBV5-1	TRBD1	18	CASSWHGTGAYRFTEAFF	TGCGCCAGCAGCTGGCATGGGACAGGCGCCTATAGGTTCACTGAAGCTTTCTTT
TRBJ2-3	many	TRBV12-3/TRBV12-4	.	16	CASSPDRGDGTDTQYF	TGTGCCAGCAGTCCCGACCGCGGGGATGGCACAGATACGCAGTATTTT
TRBJ1-2	many	TRBV5-1	.	15	CASSFTQQGGHGYTF	TGCGCCAGCAGCTTTACGCAACAGGGCGGCCATGGCTACACCTTC
TRBJ2-7	many	TRBV5-1	TRBD1	16	CASSLFQGALNYEQYF	TGCGCCAGCAGCTTGTTCCAGGGGGCCCTTAATTACGAGCAGTACTTC
TRBJ2-1	many	TRBV29-1	.	12	CSGGVTYNEQFF	TGCAGCGGGGGGGTAACCTACAATGAGCAGTTCTTC
TRBJ1-1	.	TRBV7-8	.	14	CASSLAGMGTEAFF	TGTGCCAGCAGCTTAGCAGGAATGGGCACTGAAGCTTTCTTT
TRBJ1-1	few	TRBV7-8	TRBD1	15	CASSLVDRGGTEAFF	TGTGCCAGCAGCTTAGTAGACAGGGGCGGCACTGAAGCTTTCTTT
TRBJ1-6	few	TRBV9	TRBD1	14	CASSGDRANSPLHF	TGTGCCAGCAGCGGCGACAGGGCGAATTCACCCCTCCACTTT
TRBJ2-3	.	TRBV5-1	.	13	CASSLVGRSTQYF	TGCGCCAGCAGCTTGGTTGGGAGGAGTACGCAGTATTTT
TRBJ2-1	.	TRBV5-1	.	13	CASPDSVVNEQFF	TGCGCCAGTCCCGATTCAGTCGTTAATGAGCAGTTCTTC
TRBJ2-1	medium-sized	TRBV20-1	.	14	CSASESESLNEQFF	TGCAGTGCTAGTGAGTCTGAAAGTCTGAATGAGCAGTTCTTC
TRBJ1-6	many	TRBV7-8	.	14	CASSLDGDNSPLHF	TGTGCCAGCAGCTTAGACGGGGATAATTCACCCCTCCACTTT
TRBJ2-6	.	TRBV28	.	14	CASSQTSGANVLTF	TGTGCCAGCTCCCAGACATCTGGGGCCAACGTCCTGACTTTC